The count of the clone carrying this T cell receptor beta chain is one. Its antigen remains unidentified. This sample stems from a study of shared clonotypes between healthy human individuals. Overall study findings and caveats: Even with large depth, rarefaction showed that sorted-subset sequencing was incomplete.

Replicate sorted-subset PCRs were loaded with approximately 190 ng DNA, 31,000 or so T cell genomes. TCRdb keeps only in-frame clones here, not all; method: immunoSEQ multiplex PCR. Of under 1,100,000 clones in the sample, roughly 80% were seen once. This CDR3 contains 15 residues. Germline V gene sequence: CDR1 SGHRS, CDR2 YFSETQ. Losses at the gene ends were 4 bases for V and 3 bases for J; bases not matched to a gene: 4. Sequenced input: memory CD4+ T cells sorted from blood. Subset reported: CD45RA-negative fraction. The rearrangement joins TRBV5-1 to TRBJ2-2; 9 nucleotides agree with TRBD1. This receptor was taken from a man younger than 35 in good health. CDR3 nucleotides: TGCGCCAGCAGCGGGACAGGGTGGGACACCGGGGAGCTGTTTTTT. This codes for CASSGTGWDTGELFF. The variable domain in full, with the rest retrieved from reference TRBV5-1 and TRBJ2-2, is KAGVTQTPRYLIKTRGQQVTLSCSPISGHRSVSWYQQTPGQGLQFLFEYFSETQRNKGNFPGRFSGRQFSNSRSEMNVSTLELGDSALYLCASSGTGWDTGELFFGEGSRLTVL.